This TCR beta chain was recovered during a study of memory CD4+ T cells and cytomegalovirus serostatus. Study-wide results and limits: CD4+ memory repertoires contained about two fifths of the roughly 160 reported CMV TCRbeta sequences.

Single viable CD3+CD4+CD8-CD45RO+ cells were sorted as the memory CD4+ T cells. Total CD4+ T cells were enriched by CD4 positive selection. Original handling: Out-of-frame sequences were removed, leaving 2,204,828 distinct TCRbeta sequences. Sequencing was performed with immunoSEQ multiplex PCR; in TCRdb, only in-frame clones are kept and a portion is missing. Clone size and V and J calls were adopted from that table, with D and trimming inferred from the DNA. The sample lists under 50,000 clones, 70% to 75% occurring once. Germline V CDR1 and CDR2: MNHNS, SASEGT. This CDR3 region has 13 residues. The V gene lost 2 bases and the J gene lost 3 bases, with 7 bases spanning the gap. With respect to this clone: Its antigen is still unknown.

Sequenced input: memory CD4+ T cells from blood. The origin of this receptor is an adult in good health and CMV-seropositive. V and J are TRBV6-1 and TRBJ1-1; D is unresolved. DNA for the CDR3: TGTGCCAGCAGTGAAAGAGGGTACACTGAAGCTTTCTTT. It codes for CASSERGYTEAFF.